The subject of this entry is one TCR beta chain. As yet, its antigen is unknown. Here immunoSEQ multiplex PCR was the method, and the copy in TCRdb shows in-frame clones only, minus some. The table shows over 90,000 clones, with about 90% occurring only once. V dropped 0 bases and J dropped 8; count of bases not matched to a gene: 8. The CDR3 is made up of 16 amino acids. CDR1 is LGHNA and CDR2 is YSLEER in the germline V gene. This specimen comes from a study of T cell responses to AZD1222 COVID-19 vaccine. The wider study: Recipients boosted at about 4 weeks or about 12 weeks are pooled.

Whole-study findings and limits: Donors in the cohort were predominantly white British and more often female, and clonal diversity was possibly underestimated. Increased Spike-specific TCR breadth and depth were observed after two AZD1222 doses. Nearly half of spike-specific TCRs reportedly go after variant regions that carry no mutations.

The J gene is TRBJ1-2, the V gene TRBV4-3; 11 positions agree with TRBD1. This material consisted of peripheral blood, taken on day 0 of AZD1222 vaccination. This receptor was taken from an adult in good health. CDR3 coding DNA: TGCGCCAGCAGCCAAGATCGAGGACAGGGGGCGGAGGGCTACACCTTC. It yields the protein CASSQDRGQGAEGYTF.